This entry lists 31 T cell receptor beta chains sequenced from one sample in a study of T cell responses to AZD1222 COVID-19 vaccine. The protocol was immunoSEQ multiplex PCR, while the TCRdb copy is restricted to in-frame clones and leaves out a portion. The sample holds about 180,000 clones, 85% to 95% seen once. Sequencing was performed on peripheral blood, taken 28 days after the second dose of the MenACWY control vaccine. All receptors come from an adult who received the MenACWY meningococcal vaccine as a control.

V and J are TRBV30 and TRBJ1-2; 10 bases are a match to TRBD1. This CDR3 region has 14 residues. Germline V gene lookup returns CDR1 GTSNPN and CDR2 SVGIG (reference sequence). The V gene end was trimmed by 1 base and the J gene end by 8 bases; junction bases not matched to a gene: 7. The CDR3 spells CAWSADRGYRGYTF. Written as DNA, the CDR3 is TGTGCCTGGAGTGCGGACAGGGGGTATAGGGGCTACACCTTC.

J is TRBJ1-4 and V is TRBV5-1; D unclear. This CDR3 contains 15 residues. Trimming stripped 2 bases from V and 5 bases from J, with 13 bases between. The germline V gene has CDR1 SGHRS and CDR2 YFSETQ. The CDR3 bases are TGCGCCAGCAGCTTTCGGGCGGGAACAAATGAAAAACTGTTTTTT. This gives the protein CASSFRAGTNEKLFF. Variable domain in full (rest from reference TRBV5-1 and TRBJ1-4): KAGVTQTPRYLIKTRGQQVTLSCSPISGHRSVSWYQQTPGQGLQFLFEYFSETQRNKGNFPGRFSGRQFSNSRSEMNVSTLELGDSALYLCASSFRAGTNEKLFFGSGTQLSVL.

V and J are TRBV4-1 and TRBJ2-3, with 8 bases aligning to TRBD2. V gave up 1 base and J gave up 7 bases; unmatched junction bases: 7. The germline CDR1 and CDR2 sequences are MGHRA and YSYEKL. The length of the CDR3 is 15 residues. In DNA form, the CDR3 reads TGCGCCAGCAGCCAAGCCGGGGGGGCCCGGAATACGCAGTATTTT. This translates into CASSQAGGARNTQYF.

The table lists this clone with a few counts. The chain joins TRBV11-1 to TRBJ2-1; D ambiguous. Germline lookup yields CDR1 SGHAT and CDR2 FQDESV (reference sequence). V dropped 2 bases and J dropped 1 base, with 9 bases sitting between them. The CDR3 extends over 15 amino acids. The CDR3 loop is CASSLSVGSYNEQFF. The CDR3 nucleotides are TGTGCCAGCAGCTTATCGGTTGGGTCCTACAATGAGCAGTTCTTC.

Comment on this clone: The sample carries other DNA sequences with the same CDR3. The chain carries TRBV5-1 and TRBJ1-2; D gene unclear. The V end lost 0 bases, the J end lost 1 base, and 4 bases lay between the germline ends. Germline V gene lookup returns CDR1 SGHRS and CDR2 YFSETQ. The CDR3 consists of 13 residues. The CDR3 DNA reads TGCGCCAGCAGCTTGGAAGGTAACTATGGCTACACCTTC. It encodes CASSLEGNYGYTF. Filled out from reference TRBV5-1 and TRBJ1-2, the complete variable domain reads KAGVTQTPRYLIKTRGQQVTLSCSPISGHRSVSWYQQTPGQGLQFLFEYFSETQRNKGNFPGRFSGRQFSNSRSEMNVSTLELGDSALYLCASSLEGNYGYTFGSGTRLTVV.

The chain carries TRBV7-2 and TRBJ2-7; TRBD2 agrees at 11 bases. Germline V gene lookup returns CDR1 SGHTA and CDR2 FQGNSA. The junction had 3 bases not matched to a gene; V was cut back by 5 bases and J by 3 bases. CDR3 size: 14 residues. The CDR3 DNA reads TGTGCCAGCAGCCCTACTAGCGGGGGCTACGAGCAGTACTTC. Its translation: CASSPTSGGYEQYF. Together with reference TRBV7-2 and TRBJ2-7, the CDR3 gives the full variable domain: GAGVSQSPSNKVTEKGKDVELRCDPISGHTALYWYRQSLGQGLEFLIYFQGNSAPDKSGLPSDRFSAERTGGSVSTLTIQRTQQEDSAVYLCASSPTSGGYEQYFGPGTRLTVT.

The chain links TRBV18 to TRBJ1-2, with 10 positions matching TRBD1. The CDR3 loop spans 15 amino acids. Per the germline V gene, CDR1 is KGHSH and CDR2 is LQKENI. After removal of 3 bases from V and 4 bases from J, the junction contained 5 bases not matched to a gene. The CDR3 DNA follows: TGTGCCAGCTCACCCGGACAGGGGGAAAGCTATGGCTACACCTTC. This codes for CASSPGQGESYGYTF. Supplemented by reference TRBV18 and TRBJ1-2, the full variable domain reads NAGVMQNPRHLVRRRGQEARLRCSPMKGHSHVYWYRQLPEEGLKFMVYLQKENIIDESGMPKERFSAEFPKEGPSILRIQQVVRGDSAAYFCASSPGQGESYGYTFGSGTRLTVV.

The V gene is TRBV3-1 (or the pseudogene TRBV3-2), the J gene TRBJ2-6; 8 positions agree with TRBD1. This CDR3 is built from 18 residues. V lost 1 base to trimming and J lost 3 bases; unmatched junction nucleotides: 8. Germline V gene data show CDR1 as LGHDT and CDR2 as YNNKEL (reference sequence). This CDR3 reads CASSQADRGACGANVLTF. CDR3 DNA: TGTGCCAGCAGCCAAGCCGACAGGGGTGCGTGTGGGGCCAACGTCCTGACTTTC.

The chain's CDR3 is CASRPILRGNSPLHF. The CDR3 region has the DNA TGTGCCAGCAGGCCTATCTTGCGGGGGAATTCACCCCTCCACTTT. The rearrangement uses TRBV21-1 and TRBJ1-6. TRBV21-1 is recorded as a pseudogene. This CDR3 comprises 15 residues.

V usage is TRBV30 and J usage is TRBJ1-2; no clear D. Germline V CDR1 and CDR2: GTSNPN, SVGIG (reference sequence). Trimming cost V 5 bases and J 8 bases, with 9 bases left between them. This CDR3 spans 10 amino acids. In DNA form, the CDR3 reads TGTGCCTGGGGGTCCGTCGGCTACACCTTC. The encoded protein is CAWGSVGYTF.

The V call is TRBV28, the J call TRBJ2-2; 7 positions agree with TRBD1. Germline assignment: CDR1 MDHEN and CDR2 SYDVKM. The CDR3 spans 14 residues. The trim removed 6 bases at V and 2 bases at J, leaving 3 bases unmatched. The CDR3 sequence is CASSRQGNTGELFF. CDR3 coding DNA: TGTGCCAGCAGCCGACAGGGAAACACCGGGGAGCTGTTTTTT.

CDR3 in amino acids: CASSSSGVWTGELFF. CDR3 nucleotide sequence: TGTGCCAGCAGTTCAAGCGGGGTCTGGACCGGGGAGCTGTTTTTT. The V and J genes are TRBV7-8 and TRBJ2-2, with 7 bases aligning to TRBD2. The CDR3 covers 15 residues. Looked up from germline, CDR1 is SGHVS and CDR2 is FQNEAQ. J lost 5 bases, V lost 6 bases, and 9 bases had no gene match.

The table lists this clone with a count of one. The V and J genes are TRBV6-5 and TRBJ1-3; possible D gene TRBD1, 5 bases. Germline V gene lookup returns CDR1 MNHEY and CDR2 SVGAGI. The CDR3 is made up of 15 amino acids. The V gene lost 5 bases and the J gene lost 0 bases, with 11 bases spanning the gap. CDR3 protein: CASSRQTHSGNTIYF. The DNA of the CDR3 is TGTGCCAGCAGTCGACAGACTCACTCTGGAAACACCATATATTTT.

The chain couples TRBV20-1 to TRBJ2-3, with D unclear. Trimming left V 5 bases short and J 1 base short, with 4 bases between. The CDR3 extends over 11 amino acids. CDR1 and CDR2 from the germline V gene are DFQATT and SNEGSKA (reference sequence). The CDR3 spells CSAPRTDTQYF. The CDR3 nucleotides read TGCAGTGCTCCCCGCACAGATACGCAGTATTTT.

The CDR3 DNA follows: TGTGCCAGCAGCTTGATCGACCCCCTCGGGATTGTGAATGAGCAGTTCTTC. Residues: CASSLIDPLGIVNEQFF. The gene calls are TRBV7-9 and TRBJ2-1, with D perhaps matching TRBD2 (5 bases). Trimming took 3 bases from V and 7 from J, leaving 22 bases between them. Germline lookup yields CDR1 SEHNR and CDR2 FQNEAQ (reference sequence). The CDR3 loop spans 17 amino acids.

The CDR3 DNA follows: TGTGCCAGCAGCCAAGGCGGACAGGGGAATGAAAAACTGTTTTTT. Amino acid sequence: CASSQGGQGNEKLFF. The V and J genes are TRBV3-1 (or the pseudogene TRBV3-2) and TRBJ1-4; 9 nucleotides align to TRBD1. Trimming at V came to 1 base and at J to 5 bases, leaving 2 bases not matched to a gene. The germline CDR1 and CDR2 sequences are LGHDT and YNNKEL (reference sequence). The CDR3 covers 15 residues.

The chain employs TRBV19 and TRBJ2-7; TRBD1 might be the D (6 bases). This CDR3 is 16 amino acids long. Germline assignment: CDR1 LNHDA and CDR2 SQIVND (reference sequence). The V gene lost 4 bases and the J gene lost 1 base, with 17 bases spanning the gap. CDR3 nucleotides: TGTGCCAGTAGTACTAGAGGGGGTAATCCTTCCTACGAGCAGTACTTC. Translating gives CASSTRGGNPSYEQYF.

The rearrangement links TRBV30 to TRBJ1-6; D uncertain. The CDR3 is 15 residues long. V shed 0 bases and J shed 6 bases, with 12 bases lying between them. Germline V gives CDR1 GTSNPN, CDR2 SVGIG (reference sequence). CDR3 sequence: CAWSVGDLSNSPLHF. The CDR3, as DNA: TGTGCCTGGAGTGTGGGTGACCTGAGTAATTCACCCCTCCACTTT.

This chain's CDR3 is CASSQLAYYNSPLHF. CDR3 DNA sequence: TGTGCCAGCAGTCAATTGGCCTATTATAATTCACCCCTCCACTTT. V usage is TRBV7-2 and J usage is TRBJ1-6; D not certain. Trimming stripped 6 bases from V and 4 bases from J, with 13 bases between. CDR1 SGHTA and CDR2 FQGNSA come from the germline V gene. The CDR3 has 15 residues.

The chain joins TRBV9 to TRBJ1-1; D is unclear. The CDR3 covers 13 residues. Germline-derived CDR1 and CDR2 are SGDLS and YYNGEE. Deletions cut 0 bases from V and 11 bases from J, with 14 bases between. CDR3 coding DNA: TGTGCCAGCAGCGTAGCTACTGAGGACTCGGCTTTCTTT. Translated: CASSVATEDSAFF.

V gene TRBV5-1 combines with J gene TRBJ2-1, with 12 bases fitting TRBD2. After removal of 0 bases from V and 1 base from J, the junction contained 2 bases not matched to a gene. The CDR3 has 17 amino acids. Per the germline V gene, CDR1 is SGHRS and CDR2 is YFSETQ. CDR3 residues: CASSLGTSGASYNEQFF. DNA for the CDR3: TGCGCCAGCAGCTTGGGGACTAGCGGGGCTTCCTACAATGAGCAGTTCTTC.

V is TRBV7-2 and J is TRBJ1-2; D is ambiguous. Germline assignment: CDR1 SGHTA and CDR2 FQGNSA. The CDR3 length is 13 residues. V gave up 5 bases and J gave up 10 bases, with 17 bases separating them. The CDR3 coding sequence is TGTGCCAGCAGCCCTGTCGGGTCCCGCTTCTACACCTTC. This encodes CASSPVGSRFYTF.

The chain joins TRBV19 to TRBJ1-3; weak D call: TRBD1 (5 bases). The CDR3 has 14 amino acids. V lost 8 bases to trimming and J lost 0 bases, with 11 bases between them. Germline V lookup: CDR1 LNHDA, CDR2 SQIVND (reference sequence). The CDR3 DNA reads TGTGCCAGTGGGACGGTAAACTCTGGAAACACCATATATTTT. Amino acid sequence: CASGTVNSGNTIYF.

Written as DNA, the CDR3 is TGTGCCACCAGCAGAGTGGAGGGAATGGGAACTGAAGCTTTCTTT. This codes for CATSRVEGMGTEAFF. The chain joins TRBV15 to TRBJ1-1; unclear D gene. CDR1 is LNHNV and CDR2 is YYDKDF in the germline V gene (reference sequence). The germline V and J ends were trimmed by 1 base and 5 bases, with 14 bases remaining between them. The CDR3 loop spans 15 amino acids. The full variable domain, with the rest looked up from reference TRBV15 and TRBJ1-1, is DAMVIQNPRYQVTQFGKPVTLSCSQTLNHNVMYWYQQKSSQAPKLLFHYYDKDFNNEADTPDNFQSRRPNTSFCFLDIRSPGLGDTAMYLCATSRVEGMGTEAFFGQGTRLTVV.

The V gene is TRBV7-2, the J gene TRBJ2-1, with 9 bases aligning to TRBD1. In germline, CDR1 is SGHTA, CDR2 FQGNSA. The CDR3 is 16 amino acids. V shed 3 bases, J shed 8 bases, and the junction held 11 bases outside the gene matches. This chain's CDR3 is CASSFRGTGSFYEQFF. As DNA, the CDR3 is TGTGCCAGCAGCTTCCGCGGGACAGGGAGTTTCTATGAGCAGTTCTTC.

J is TRBJ2-6 and V is TRBV28; D not resolved. The germline CDR1 and CDR2 sequences are MDHEN and SYDVKM. Trimming shortened V by 2 bases and J by 0 bases, and 11 bases separated the two germline ends. This CDR3 comprises 17 residues. In DNA, the CDR3 is TGTGCCAGCAGTTTACCTTCGCTTATCTCTGGGGCCAACGTCCTGACTTTC. This encodes CASSLPSLISGANVLTF. The variable domain in full, with the rest retrieved from reference TRBV28 and TRBJ2-6, is DVKVTQSSRYLVKRTGEKVFLECVQDMDHENMFWYRQDPGLGLRLIYFSYDVKMKEKGDIPEGYSVSREKKERFSLILESASTNQTSMYLCASSLPSLISGANVLTFGAGSRLTVL.

This rearrangement joins TRBV7-9 to TRBJ1-1; 8 nucleotides match TRBD1. Germline V gene sequence: CDR1 SEHNR, CDR2 FQNEAQ (reference sequence). The ends lost 4 bases at V and 7 bases at J; junction bases unmatched: 8. This CDR3 has 14 amino acids. The CDR3 reads CASSSRLQGDEAFF. The CDR3 DNA is TGTGCCAGCAGCTCTAGACTACAGGGGGATGAAGCTTTCTTT. The variable domain in full, with the rest retrieved from reference TRBV7-9 and TRBJ1-1, is DTGVSQNPRHKITKRGQNVTFRCDPISEHNRLYWYRQTLGQGPEFLTYFQNEAQLEKSRLLSDRFSAERPKGSFSTLEIQRTEQGDSAMYLCASSSRLQGDEAFFGQGTRLTVV.

This clone was seen just once. This chain connects TRBV6-5 to TRBJ1-3; no clear D. Germline CDR1 reads MNHEY; CDR2 reads SVGAGI. The CDR3 has 13 residues. Trimming removed 7 bases at V and 5 bases at J, with 12 bases between. The CDR3 DNA reads TGTGCCAGCATAGGCGCACAGCGAAACACCATATATTTT. Its protein product is CASIGAQRNTIYF.

Details on this clone: One end of the junction varies from germline; a read error may be responsible. The rearrangement links TRBV6-5 to TRBJ1-1; D unclear. The CDR3 has 13 residues. Looked up from germline, CDR1 is MNHEY and CDR2 is SVGAGI. CDR3 amino acids: CASSSQGLTGAFF. As DNA, the CDR3 is TGTGCCAGCAGTTCACAAGGACTGACTGGAGCTTTCTTT.

The gene calls are TRBV5-6 and TRBJ2-5; 9 bases line up with TRBD1. From germline, CDR1 is SGHDT and CDR2 YYEEEE. J was trimmed by 4 bases and V by 3 bases; bases with no gene match: 4. CDR3 length: 14 amino acids. The CDR3 loop is CASSSNRGLETQYF. As DNA, the CDR3 is TGTGCCAGCAGCTCCAACAGGGGGCTAGAGACCCAGTACTTC.

The V and J genes are TRBV3-1 (or the pseudogene TRBV3-2) and TRBJ1-2, with 7 bases matching TRBD1. Germline-derived CDR1 and CDR2 are LGHDT and YNNKEL (reference sequence). The trim removed 6 bases at V and 0 bases at J, leaving 4 bases unmatched. The CDR3 totals 14 residues. CDR3 in amino acids: CASRGTASNYGYTF. CDR3 nucleotides: TGTGCCAGCAGGGGGACAGCTTCTAACTATGGCTACACCTTC.